A single sample is the source of the 20 T cell receptor beta chains below, sequenced in a study of early T cells in non-severe SARS-CoV-2 infection. TCRdb passed the 5' RACE reads through MiXCR, listing each CDR3 protein once. Of around 70,000 distinct CDR3 sequences in the sample, roughly 15% were seen once. Sequencing was done on a sample of whole blood. These receptors came from an adult who was a healthcare worker with PCR-confirmed SARS-CoV-2 infection or an uninfected control (not recorded which).

This clonotype was observed at least ten times. This sequence joins TRBV24-1 and TRBJ1-1; no firm D call. Trimming shortened V by 3 bases and J by 5 bases, and 9 bases separated the two germline ends. This CDR3 has 13 amino acids. Germline CDR1 is KGHDR and CDR2 is SFDVKD. CDR3: CATSDGGRTEAFF. CDR3 nucleotides: TGTGCCACCAGTGATGGCGGTAGGACTGAAGCTTTCTTT.

This rearrangement joins TRBV29-1 to TRBJ2-5, with D possibly TRBD2 on 6 matching bases. CDR1 is SQVTM, CDR2 ANQGSEA, per germline. This CDR3 has 10 amino acids. Trimming took off 7 bases at V and 5 bases at J, with 8 bases between the two ends. The CDR3 sequence is CSGEAETQYF. The CDR3, as DNA: TGCAGCGGGGAGGCGGAGACCCAGTACTTC.

This clonotype was seen repeatedly, ten times or more. The chain recombines TRBV5-6 with TRBJ2-5; 14 nucleotides agree with TRBD2. Germline loops: CDR1 SGHDT, CDR2 YYEEEE. V dropped 0 bases and J dropped 5; count of bases not matched to a gene: 9. The CDR3 contains 18 residues. The CDR3 sequence is CASSLDGTSGGVEETQYF. In nucleotides, the CDR3 is TGTGCCAGCAGCTTGGACGGGACTAGCGGGGGAGTAGAGGAGACCCAGTACTTC.

This clonotype turned up a few times. The V and J genes are TRBV18 and TRBJ1-5; 7 bases align to TRBD1. This CDR3 has 15 residues. Germline CDR1 KGHSH, CDR2 LQKENI. V was clipped by 3 bases and J by 3 bases; unmatched bases: 5. For the CDR3, the DNA is TGTGCCAGCTCACCCGACAGGGTCAACAATCAGCCCCAGCATTTT. This translates into CASSPDRVNNQPQHF.

This clonotype turned up a few times. J is TRBJ2-7 and V is TRBV9; 11 bases fit TRBD1. The V segment lost 3 bases and the J segment 3 bases; nucleotides outside the gene matches: 5. Per the germline V gene, CDR1 is SGDLS and CDR2 is YYNGEE. The CDR3 is 15 amino acids. The CDR3: CASSAGTGGFYEQYF. As DNA, the CDR3 is TGTGCCAGCAGCGCAGGGACAGGGGGTTTCTACGAGCAGTACTTC.

This clonotype came up a few times. The genes are TRBV11-2 and TRBJ1-1, with D hard to call. The germline gives CDR1 SGHAT, CDR2 FQNNGV. Between the trimmed V and J ends, which lost 0 bases and 3 bases, there was a span of 5 bases. There are 13 residues in the CDR3. CDR3 residues: CASSLEQHTEAFF. Written as DNA, the CDR3 is TGTGCCAGCAGCTTAGAACAGCACACTGAAGCTTTCTTT.

This rearrangement joins TRBV9 to TRBJ2-5; 10 bases are shared with TRBD1. Losses at the gene ends were 5 bases for V and 9 bases for J; bases not matched to a gene: 10. Germline CDR1 and CDR2: SGDLS and YYNGEE. CDR3 length: 14 residues. The CDR3 reads CASSAPGQGTAQYF. The DNA for the CDR3 is TGTGCCAGCAGTGCTCCGGGACAGGGGACCGCCCAGTACTTC.

This clonotype was observed a handful of times. The chain uses TRBV6-6 and TRBJ2-5; the D gene could be TRBD1 or TRBD2 (5 bases each). V lost 2 bases and J 5 bases, leaving 9 bases between the germline ends. The CDR3 sequence is 13 residues long. In germline, CDR1 is MNHNY, CDR2 SVGAGI (reference sequence). CDR3 residues: CASSYEGLETQYF. The CDR3 nucleotides read TGTGCCAGCAGTTACGAGGGGCTGGAGACCCAGTACTTC.

This clonotype appeared a few times. The chain links TRBV20-1 to TRBJ1-2, with unresolved D. There are 13 residues in the CDR3. The V end lost 3 bases, the J end lost 0 bases, and 8 bases lay between the germline ends. CDR1 and CDR2 (germline): DFQATT, SNEGSKA (reference sequence). In DNA form, the CDR3 reads TGCAGTGCTAGTAGGATCTCTAACTATGGCTACACCTTC. Protein: CSASRISNYGYTF.

In this sample, this clonotype turned up many times. The chain links TRBV2 to TRBJ2-5, with TRBD2 as a possible D gene (6 bases). Trimming left V 3 bases short and J 2 bases short, with 13 bases between. Germline CDR1 and CDR2: SNHLY and FYNNEI. This CDR3 contains 15 residues. The CDR3 DNA follows: TGTGCCAGCAGTGAGAGGGGACTCGGACAAGAGACCCAGTACTTC. Its translation: CASSERGLGQETQYF.

This clonotype was seen a few times. The chain links TRBV12-3 or TRBV12-4 to TRBJ1-2, with D unresolved. The CDR3 is 15 amino acids. Trimming took off 2 bases at V and 4 bases at J, with 14 bases between the two ends. CDR3 DNA sequence: TGTGCCAGCAGTTTAAGTCTTCCCTCACCCTATGGCTACACCTTC. Translation gives CASSLSLPSPYGYTF.

A few counts support this clonotype. This chain joins TRBV5-4 and TRBJ1-1; D is undetermined. The V end lost 1 base, the J end lost 1 base, and 8 bases lay between the germline ends. Germline V gene sequence: CDR1 SGHNT, CDR2 YYREEE (reference sequence). The CDR3 covers 14 residues. The CDR3 sequence is CASSLRTENTEAFF. CDR3 DNA: TGTGCCAGCAGCTTGCGTACGGAGAACACTGAAGCTTTCTTT. Looking up the rest from reference TRBV5-4 and TRBJ1-1 gives the full variable domain: ETGVTQSPTHLIKTRGQQVTLRCSSQSGHNTVSWYQQALGQGPQFIFQYYREEENGRGNFPPRFSGLQFPNYSSELNVNALELDDSALYLCASSLRTENTEAFFGQGTRLTVV.

This clonotype was picked up a small number of times. The V call is TRBV9, the J call TRBJ2-3; unclear D gene. The V gene lost 3 bases and the J gene lost 2 bases, with 4 bases spanning the gap. The CDR3 length is 12 residues. Germline V gene sequence: CDR1 SGDLS, CDR2 YYNGEE. The CDR3 loop reads CASSAYTDTQYF. The CDR3 DNA follows: TGTGCCAGCAGCGCCTACACAGATACGCAGTATTTT. Filled out from reference TRBV9 and TRBJ2-3, the complete variable domain reads DSGVTQTPKHLITATGQRVTLRCSPRSGDLSVYWYQQSLDQGLQFLIQYYNGEERAKGNILERFSAQQFPDLHSELNLSSLELGDSALYFCASSAYTDTQYFGPGTRLTVL.

A few counts support this clonotype. V and J are TRBV10-1 and TRBJ2-1; the D is unclear. CDR3 length equals 12 residues. Germline V gives CDR1 WNHNN, CDR2 SYGVQD (reference sequence). The ends were cut back, 0 bases at V and 13 bases at J, with 10 bases in the middle. CDR3 sequence (DNA): TGCGCCAGCAGTGAGTCGACGACTTTTCAGTTCTTC. Translated: CASSESTTFQFF.

The chain has TRBV14 and TRBJ1-3; TRBD1 is a possible D gene (5 bases). V lost 1 base and J 0 bases, leaving 7 bases between the germline ends. This CDR3 has 15 amino acids. Germline CDR1 reads SGHDN; CDR2 reads FVKESK. CDR3: CASSQAGGSGNTIYF. The CDR3 DNA follows: TGTGCCAGCAGCCAAGCGGGGGGCTCTGGAAACACCATATATTTT.

This clonotype was counted between two and nine times. V usage is TRBV6-1 and J usage is TRBJ2-3; TRBD1 matches at 11 bases. CDR3 size: 16 residues. CDR1 and CDR2 (germline): MNHNS, SASEGT. V trimming: 6 bases; J trimming: 5 bases; junction bases outside the gene matches: 10. CDR3 residues: CASRVGTGGKLDTQYF. CDR3 in DNA: TGTGCCAGCAGAGTTGGGACAGGGGGAAAACTAGATACGCAGTATTTT.

The chain links TRBV7-9 to TRBJ2-1; 11 bases are a match to TRBD2. Germline lookup yields CDR1 SEHNR and CDR2 FQNEAQ (reference sequence). The CDR3 is 17 amino acids. Trimming at V came to 3 bases and at J to 5 bases, leaving 9 bases not matched to a gene. CDR3 nucleotides: TGTGCCAGCAGCTTCGGACTTAGCGGGAGGGCCGACAATGAGCAGTTCTTC. Encoded protein: CASSFGLSGRADNEQFF.

The chain employs TRBV10-1 and TRBJ2-7; tentatively, D is TRBD2 (5 bases). The CDR3 extends over 15 amino acids. From germline, CDR1 is WNHNN and CDR2 SYGVQD (reference sequence). Trimming pared 0 bases from V and 2 bases from J, leaving 11 bases between. CDR3 amino acids: CASSESASCPYEQYF. CDR3 bases: TGCGCCAGCAGTGAGTCAGCTAGCTGCCCCTACGAGCAGTACTTC.

This clonotype was counted at least ten times. J is TRBJ1-3 and V is TRBV27, with a tentative D call TRBD1 (5 bases). Germline lookup yields CDR1 MNHEY and CDR2 SMNVEV (reference sequence). This CDR3 is 16 amino acids long. With 6 bases removed from V and 0 bases from J, the gap between germline ends came to 15 bases. CDR3 loop: CASRADHRSSGNTIYF. Here the CDR3 DNA reads TGTGCCAGCAGAGCGGATCACAGGAGCTCTGGAAACACCATATATTTT.

This clonotype was counted only a few times. The CDR3 DNA is TGTGCCTGGTCAGGGGGTCAAAATGAAAAACTGTTTTTT. Translating it yields CAWSGGQNEKLFF. The chain combines TRBV30 with TRBJ1-4; the match to TRBD1 covers 7 bases. V lost 5 bases and J lost 5; bases outside the gene matches: 5. The length of the CDR3 is 13 residues. CDR1 and CDR2 (germline): GTSNPN, SVGIG (reference sequence). Looking up the rest from reference TRBV30 and TRBJ1-4 gives the full variable domain: SQTIHQWPATLVQPVGSPLSLECTVEGTSNPNLYWYRQAAGRGLQLLFYSVGIGQISSEVPQNLSASRPQDRQFILSSKKLLLSDSGFYLCAWSGGQNEKLFFGSGTQLSVL.